The rows below give T cell receptor beta chains drawn from one sample of a study of blood T cell repertoires in COVID-19. The repertoire was sequenced with immunoSEQ multiplex PCR; TCRdb's copy has only in-frame clones and lacks some. Of approximately 240,000 clones listed, over 80% are singletons. The material sequenced was peripheral blood. Receptors were obtained from a woman aged 60-75 years with active or convalescent COVID-19. Both conserved end residues are part of each CDR3. A D gene is named only where the DNA matches it firmly. The listing skips clone size in some rows; elsewhere it reads once, few, many or a size class.

V: TRBV4-1; J: TRBJ1-1; size: few; D: -; CDR3: CASSQPLDSAMNTEAFF; DNA: TGCGCCAGCAGCCAGCCGCTCGACAGCGCGATGAACACTGAAGCTTTCTTT
V: TRBV11-2; J: TRBJ2-7; size: once; D: TRBD1; CDR3: CASSLYRGESYEQYF; DNA: TGTGCCAGCAGCTTATACAGGGGTGAGAGCTACGAGCAGTACTTC
V: TRBV5-1; J: TRBJ1-3; size: -; D: -; CDR3: CASSTGTRGNTIYF; DNA: TGCGCCAGCAGCACCGGGACAAGGGGAAACACCATATATTTT
V: TRBV11-3; J: TRBJ2-1; size: -; D: TRBD2; CDR3: CASKKLAGVEQFF; DNA: TGTGCCAGCAAAAAACTAGCGGGAGTTGAGCAGTTCTTC
V: TRBV18; J: TRBJ1-2; size: -; D: TRBD1; CDR3: CASSPRRQGNYGYTF; DNA: TGTGCCAGCTCACCCCGACGACAGGGTAACTATGGCTACACCTTC
V: TRBV7-2; J: TRBJ2-2; size: -; D: TRBD2; CDR3: CASSQAGLNTGELFF; DNA: TGTGCCAGCAGCCAAGCGGGACTAAACACCGGGGAGCTGTTTTTT
V: TRBV27; J: TRBJ2-2; size: -; D: -; CDR3: CASSSNRERSNTGELFF; DNA: TGTGCCAGCAGCTCCAACAGGGAAAGGTCGAACACCGGGGAGCTGTTTTTT
V: TRBV11-3; J: TRBJ2-1; size: once; D: -; CDR3: CASSLEQGSYNEQFF; DNA: TGTGCCAGCAGCTTGGAACAGGGCTCCTACAATGAGCAGTTCTTC
V: TRBV11-2; J: TRBJ2-2; size: -; D: TRBD1; CDR3: CASSPIEGQGRIGELFF; DNA: TGTGCCAGCAGCCCGATTGAAGGACAGGGGCGTATAGGGGAGCTGTTTTTT
V: TRBV5-1; J: TRBJ1-1; size: -; D: -; CDR3: CASSPGDRNTEAFF; DNA: TGCGCCAGCAGCCCCGGGGATCGGAACACTGAAGCTTTCTTT
V: TRBV7-3; J: TRBJ2-1; size: once; D: TRBD2; CDR3: CASSLSSGSGNEQFF; DNA: TGTGCCAGCAGCTTAAGTAGCGGGAGTGGGAATGAGCAGTTCTTC
V: TRBV5-1; J: TRBJ1-1; size: many; D: TRBD1; CDR3: CASSFGARGITEAFF; DNA: TGCGCCAGCAGCTTCGGGGCCAGGGGGATCACTGAAGCTTTCTTT
V: TRBV18; J: TRBJ2-1; size: -; D: TRBD2; CDR3: CASSPVGGPDNEQFF; DNA: TGTGCCAGCTCACCAGTGGGAGGGCCCGACAATGAGCAGTTCTTC
V: TRBV2; J: TRBJ1-2; size: -; D: TRBD1; CDR3: CASRGTGQSYGYTF; DNA: TGTGCCAGCAGGGGTACGGGACAGTCCTATGGCTACACCTTC
V: TRBV20-1; J: TRBJ1-1; size: -; D: TRBD1; CDR3: CSAGDRAEKMNTEAFF; DNA: TGCAGTGCTGGTGACAGGGCGGAGAAAATGAACACTGAAGCTTTCTTT
V: TRBV7-8; J: TRBJ1-4; size: -; D: -; CDR3: CASSPGQLATNEKLFF; DNA: TGTGCCAGCAGCCCAGGACAGCTTGCAACTAATGAAAAACTGTTTTTT
V: TRBV7-9; J: TRBJ2-7; size: -; D: -; CDR3: CASSLTGREQYF; DNA: TGTGCCAGCAGCTTAACGGGGAGGGAGCAGTACTTC
V: TRBV4-1; J: TRBJ2-1; size: -; D: TRBD2; CDR3: CASSHFVTSGGLGEQFF; DNA: TGCGCCAGCAGCCACTTCGTTACTAGCGGGGGGTTGGGTGAGCAGTTCTTC
V: TRBV6-1; J: TRBJ2-5; size: -; D: TRBD2; CDR3: CASSEMIVVAGSQETQYF; DNA: TGTGCCAGCAGTGAAATGATCGTGGTAGCGGGGTCCCAAGAGACCCAGTACTTC
V: TRBV7-2; J: TRBJ2-3; size: -; D: TRBD2; CDR3: CASSLAPGLAGAGDTQYF; DNA: TGTGCCAGCAGCTTAGCGCCGGGACTAGCGGGGGCAGGAGATACGCAGTATTTT
V: TRBV10-3; J: TRBJ2-1; size: -; D: TRBD1; CDR3: CAISEPRQGAQDEQFF; DNA: TGTGCCATCAGTGAGCCCAGACAGGGGGCGCAGGATGAGCAGTTCTTC
V: TRBV2; J: TRBJ2-2; size: few; D: -; CDR3: CASSRNTGELFF; DNA: TGTGCCAGCAGCCGGAACACCGGGGAGCTGTTTTTT
V: TRBV6-5; J: TRBJ1-1; size: -; D: TRBD1; CDR3: CASRQQGVNTEAFF; DNA: TGTGCCAGCAGGCAACAGGGGGTTAACACTGAAGCTTTCTTT
V: TRBV6-1; J: TRBJ2-1; size: once; D: -; CDR3: CASSEALRRGGGNEQFF; DNA: TGTGCCAGCAGTGAAGCGCTTCGGCGGGGAGGAGGCAATGAGCAGTTCTTC
V: TRBV7-2; J: TRBJ2-1; size: -; D: TRBD1; CDR3: CASTLQGGWNEQFF; DNA: TGTGCCAGCACCTTACAGGGGGGATGGAATGAGCAGTTCTTC
V: TRBV5-4; J: TRBJ2-1; size: -; D: TRBD1; CDR3: CASSSRQGDHNEQFF; DNA: TGTGCCAGCAGTTCTCGACAGGGGGACCACAATGAGCAGTTCTTC
V: TRBV11-2; J: TRBJ1-6; size: -; D: -; CDR3: CASSLPTRDQANSPLHF; DNA: TGTGCCAGCAGCTTGCCGACCAGGGATCAAGCGAATTCACCCCTCCACTTT
V: TRBV20-1; J: TRBJ1-6; size: once; D: TRBD1; CDR3: CSASGTVSSYNSPLHF; DNA: TGCAGTGCTAGTGGGACAGTAAGCTCCTATAATTCACCCCTCCACTTT
V: TRBV6-5; J: TRBJ2-2; size: -; D: -; CDR3: CASLLPPNTGELFF; DNA: TGTGCCAGCCTCCTTCCCCCGAACACCGGGGAGCTGTTTTTT
V: TRBV5-1; J: TRBJ2-6; size: -; D: -; CDR3: CASSLGRSGANVLTF; DNA: TGCGCCAGCAGCTTGGGGAGATCTGGGGCCAACGTCCTGACTTTC
V: TRBV25-1; J: TRBJ1-6; size: -; D: TRBD1; CDR3: CASSAETGLNSPLHF; DNA: TGTGCCAGCAGTGCCGAGACAGGGCTAAATTCACCCCTCCACTTT
V: TRBV7-8; J: TRBJ2-2; size: few; D: TRBD1; CDR3: CASSPRQGSNTGELFF; DNA: TGTGCCAGCAGCCCCCGACAGGGTTCGAACACCGGGGAGCTGTTTTTT
V: TRBV19; J: TRBJ2-7; size: -; D: -; CDR3: CASSPDRDYEQYF; DNA: TGTGCCAGTAGTCCAGACAGAGACTACGAGCAGTACTTC
V: TRBV5-1; J: TRBJ1-1; size: -; D: -; CDR3: CASSYTTGTTEAFF; DNA: TGCGCCAGCAGCTACACCACAGGGACCACTGAAGCTTTCTTT
V: TRBV7-2; J: TRBJ1-2; size: once; D: -; CDR3: CASTPGGGSNGYTF; DNA: TGTGCCAGCACCCCCGGCGGGGGTAGTAATGGCTACACCTTC
V: TRBV6-6; J: TRBJ1-1; size: -; D: TRBD1; CDR3: CASLGAGGEFTEAFF; DNA: TGTGCCAGCTTGGGGGCAGGGGGCGAGTTCACTGAAGCTTTCTTT
V: TRBV5-4; J: TRBJ1-1; size: -; D: -; CDR3: CASSLAVQGSTEAFF; DNA: TGTGCCAGCAGCTTGGCAGTTCAGGGGAGCACTGAAGCTTTCTTT
V: TRBV19; J: TRBJ2-7; size: once; D: -; CDR3: CASSIEGLQSYEQYF; DNA: TGTGCCAGTAGTATAGAAGGACTCCAAAGTTACGAGCAGTACTTC
V: TRBV2; J: TRBJ1-4; size: many; D: -; CDR3: CASSSGTNEKLFF; DNA: TGTGCCAGCAGCTCCGGAACTAATGAAAAACTGTTTTTT
V: TRBV13; J: TRBJ2-2; size: -; D: -; CDR3: CASSLGPGGRPTGELFF; DNA: TGTGCCAGCAGCTTAGGCCCCGGGGGGCGGCCCACCGGGGAGCTGTTTTTT
V: TRBV5-1; J: TRBJ2-7; size: -; D: TRBD2; CDR3: CASSQKTSVSSYEQYF; DNA: TGCGCCAGCAGCCAAAAGACTAGCGTCAGCTCCTACGAGCAGTACTTC
V: TRBV7-2; J: TRBJ1-6; size: -; D: -; CDR3: CASSRTDSRYNSPLHF; DNA: TGTGCCAGCAGCAGAACGGACAGCCGCTATAATTCACCCCTCCACTTT